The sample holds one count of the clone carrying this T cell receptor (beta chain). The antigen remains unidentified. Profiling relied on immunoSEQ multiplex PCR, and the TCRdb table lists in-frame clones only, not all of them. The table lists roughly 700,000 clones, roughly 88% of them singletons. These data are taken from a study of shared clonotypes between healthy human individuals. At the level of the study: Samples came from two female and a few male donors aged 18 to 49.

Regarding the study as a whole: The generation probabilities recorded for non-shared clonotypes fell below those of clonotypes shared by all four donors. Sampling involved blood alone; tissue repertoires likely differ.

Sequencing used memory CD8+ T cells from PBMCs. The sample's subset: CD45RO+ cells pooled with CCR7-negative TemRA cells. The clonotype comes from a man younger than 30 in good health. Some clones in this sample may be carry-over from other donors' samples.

The CDR3 DNA reads TGTGCCATCAGCGGGGGTTCTACTGGCTACACCTTC. Amino acids: CAISGGSTGYTF. V is TRBV6-1 and J is TRBJ1-2, with D maybe TRBD1 (5 bases). CDR3 length equals 12 residues. Germline values: CDR1 MNHNS, CDR2 SASEGT. With 10 bases removed from V and 7 bases from J, the gap between germline ends came to 16 bases.